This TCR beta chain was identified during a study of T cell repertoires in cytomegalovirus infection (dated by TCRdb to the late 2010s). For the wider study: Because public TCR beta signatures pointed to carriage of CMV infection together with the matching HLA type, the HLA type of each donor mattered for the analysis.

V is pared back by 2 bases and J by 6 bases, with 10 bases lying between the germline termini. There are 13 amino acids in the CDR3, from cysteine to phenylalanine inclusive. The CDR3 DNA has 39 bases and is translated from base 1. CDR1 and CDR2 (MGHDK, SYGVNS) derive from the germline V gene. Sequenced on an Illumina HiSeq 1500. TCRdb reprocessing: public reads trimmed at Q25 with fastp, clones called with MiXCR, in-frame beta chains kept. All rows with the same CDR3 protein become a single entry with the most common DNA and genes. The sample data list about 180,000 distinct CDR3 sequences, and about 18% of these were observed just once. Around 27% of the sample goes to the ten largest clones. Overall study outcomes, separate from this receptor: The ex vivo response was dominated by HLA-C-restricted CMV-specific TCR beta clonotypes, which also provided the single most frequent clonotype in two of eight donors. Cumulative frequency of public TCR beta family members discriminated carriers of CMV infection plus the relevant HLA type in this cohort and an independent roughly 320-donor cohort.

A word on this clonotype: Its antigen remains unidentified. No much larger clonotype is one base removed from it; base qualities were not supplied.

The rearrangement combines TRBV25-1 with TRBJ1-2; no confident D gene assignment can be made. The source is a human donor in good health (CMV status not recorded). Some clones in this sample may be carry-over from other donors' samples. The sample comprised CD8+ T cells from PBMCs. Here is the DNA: TGTGCCAGCAGTGAAGACCCTAAACATGGCTACACCTTC. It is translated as CASSEDPKHGYTF.